This TCR beta chain derives from a study of shared clonotypes between healthy human individuals. Per the authors' pipeline: Junction-only sequences without quality scores came from ImmunoSEQ, so filtering differed. Using immunoSEQ multiplex PCR, the repertoire was profiled, and TCRdb retains in-frame clones only, with some absent. The DNA was the basis for D and trimming; V, J and clone size are from that table. Of about 2.2 million clones in the sample, about 92% were seen once. In germline, CDR1 is SGHTA, CDR2 FQGTGA. The CDR3 runs to 17 residues. After removal of 5 bases from V and 1 base from J, the junction contained 11 bases not matched to a gene. Whole-study findings and limits: Sorted-subset sequencing was shown by rarefaction to be incomplete despite large depth. Relative to their counterparts shared across all four donors, non-shared clonotypes exhibited diminished generation probabilities.

Naivety among CD8 cells was defined by CD45RO negativity and positive CCR7 selection, thereby excluding terminally differentiated effector memory CD45RA+ cells. Donors included only healthy HIV-negative adults lacking recent acute infections or vaccinations. On this clone itself: Antigen unknown.

The sample consisted of naive CD8+ T cells from PBMCs. V usage is TRBV7-3 and J usage is TRBJ2-5; 9 nucleotides agree with TRBD2. The receptor was derived from a man between 18 and 35 years old in good health. Some clones in this sample may be carry-over from other donors' samples. DNA of the CDR3: TGTGCCAGCAGCCAGGGGCTAGCGGGGACCTTCCAAGAGACCCAGTACTTC. As protein: CASSQGLAGTFQETQYF.